This is a list of T cell receptor beta chains from one sample in a study of T cell repertoires in cytomegalovirus infection. The antigens these receptors bind are not known. In TCRdb, the reads were re-called with MiXCR into one record per CDR3 protein. The repertoire holds some 900,000 distinct CDR3 sequences, with approximately 30% as singletons. The starting material was cultured CD8+ T cells from PBMCs, obtained from culture after CMV antigen stimulation. Receptors were obtained from a human donor in good health (CMV status not recorded). Some clones in this sample may be carry-over from other donors' samples. CDR3s include the opening cysteine and the closing phenylalanine or tryptophan. A D gene is named only where the DNA matches it firmly. Clone size appears in some rows only: once, few, many, or a class for an expanded clone.

D gene,J gene,V gene,clone size,CDR3 DNA,CDR3 protein
.,TRBJ2-2,TRBV7-9,many,TGTGCCAGCACCCTACCGGGGTCCGGGGAGCTGTTTTTT,CASTLPGSGELFF
.,TRBJ1-3,TRBV7-4,.,TGTGCCAGCAGCTTAGCGGTGGGCCTAGGATCTGGAAACACCATATATTTT,CASSLAVGLGSGNTIYF
.,TRBJ1-2,TRBV4-1,many,TGCGCCAGCAGCCAAGAGGTGGGAAACTATGGCTACACCTTC,CASSQEVGNYGYTF
TRBD1,TRBJ2-3,TRBV7-6,few,TGTGCCAGCAGCTTAGAGGGGGCCCTTAGCACAGATACGCAGTATTTT,CASSLEGALSTDTQYF
.,TRBJ2-3,TRBV27,few,TGTGCCAGCAGTTTAACAGCCCCAAGCACAGATACGCAGTATTTT,CASSLTAPSTDTQYF
TRBD1,TRBJ1-2,TRBV5-6,few,TGTGCCAGCAGGATGACAGGGGAGGATGGCTACACCTTC,CASRMTGEDGYTF
.,TRBJ1-5,TRBV5-5,.,TGTGCCAGCAGCCTGGCGTGGACAGACAATCAGCCCCAGCATTTT,CASSLAWTDNQPQHF
TRBD2,TRBJ2-1,TRBV12-3/TRBV12-4,many,TGTGCCAGCAGTTTATCGGGGGAGGGGAGGTATGAGCAGTTCTTC,CASSLSGEGRYEQFF
.,TRBJ2-5,TRBV29-1,once,TGCAGCGTTGAAGGTGCTAAGTTATCACAAGAGACCCAGTACTTC,CSVEGAKLSQETQYF
.,TRBJ1-1,TRBV10-3,.,TGTGCCATCAGTGGTGAGGGGAACACTGAAGCTTTCTTT,CAISGEGNTEAFF
TRBD2,TRBJ2-1,TRBV9,few,TGTGCCAGCAGCGATAGCGGGGGCCACAATGAGCAGTTCTTC,CASSDSGGHNEQFF
TRBD1,TRBJ2-3,TRBV7-9,few,TGTGCCAGCAGCTTAGCGGACAGGGTCCGTGTCACAGATACGCAGTATTTT,CASSLADRVRVTDTQYF
.,TRBJ2-3,TRBV6-8,once,TGTGCCAGCAGTTCTGATACGGGCGGGGCCCACACAGATACGCAGTATTTT,CASSSDTGGAHTDTQYF
.,TRBJ2-7,TRBV5-8,.,TGTGCCAGCAGCTTTCCCTCCAAAGCCTGGAAGGAGCAGTACTTC,CASSFPSKAWKEQYF
.,TRBJ1-2,TRBV11-2,few,TGTGCCAGCAGCGTAGGGGCTGGAGGAGGCTGGGGCTACACCTTC,CASSVGAGGGWGYTF
TRBD2,TRBJ2-7,TRBV6-4,few,TGTGCCAGCAGTTTCGCTGGGACTAGCGGGGGCCCGGACGAGCAGTACTTC,CASSFAGTSGGPDEQYF
.,TRBJ2-3,TRBV9,.,TGTGCCAGCAGTAATTACGGAGGCCGGGGCCCAGATACGCAGTATTTT,CASSNYGGRGPDTQYF
TRBD1,TRBJ2-5,TRBV6-1,few,TGTGCCAGCGGACCGGGACAGGGGTTAGAAGAGACCCAGTACTTC,CASGPGQGLEETQYF
TRBD2,TRBJ2-1,TRBV27,.,TGTGCCAGCAGTTTTGGTAGCGGGGGCTTTTCCTACAATGAGCAGTTCTTC,CASSFGSGGFSYNEQFF
.,TRBJ1-1,TRBV15,few,TGTGCCACCAGCAGTACAGGGAGCGTCTACACTGAAGCTTTCTTT,CATSSTGSVYTEAFF
TRBD2,TRBJ2-7,TRBV27,few,TGTGCCAGCACGACGCAGCGGGGTAACTCCTACGAGCAGTACTTC,CASTTQRGNSYEQYF
.,TRBJ1-2,TRBV6-6,few,TGTGCCAGCAGTTCCCGGGTGCGGAGTAACTATGGCTACACCTTC,CASSSRVRSNYGYTF
.,TRBJ1-5,TRBV6-5,.,TGTGCCAGCAGACCCGTGGGCGGTCAGCCCCAGCATTTT,CASRPVGGQPQHF
.,TRBJ1-2,TRBV7-9,few,TGTGCCAGCAGCTTAAGTTATCCCCGCCAGGCGTATGGCTACACCTTC,CASSLSYPRQAYGYTF
.,TRBJ2-3,TRBV20-1,.,TGCAGTGCTAGAGATCTCTCGCGGGGTAGCACAGATACGCAGTATTTT,CSARDLSRGSTDTQYF
.,TRBJ2-5,TRBV7-6,many,TGTGCCAGCAGCTTAGGGTTTAGTGAGGGGAGAAAGCGAGAGACCCAGTACTTC,CASSLGFSEGRKRETQYF
.,TRBJ1-1,TRBV6-2/TRBV6-3,.,TGTGTCAGCAGTCCATACAAGAACACTGAAGCTTTCTTT,CVSSPYKNTEAFF
.,TRBJ1-2,TRBV4-3,.,TGCGCCAGCAGCCAGAGGAGGGTAGCTAACTATGGCTACACCTTC,CASSQRRVANYGYTF
TRBD1,TRBJ2-4,TRBV28,many,TGTGCCAGCAGTTTGGCCGGGACAGGGGGTAAAAACATTCAGTACTTC,CASSLAGTGGKNIQYF
TRBD1,TRBJ1-2,TRBV2,once,TGTGCCAGCCCCGGGGACAGGGAGGGCTACACCTTC,CASPGDREGYTF
.,TRBJ1-1,TRBV7-8,many,TGTGCCAGCAGCTTCACCCTAGGTTTTGGACAGAACACTGAAGCTTTCTTT,CASSFTLGFGQNTEAFF